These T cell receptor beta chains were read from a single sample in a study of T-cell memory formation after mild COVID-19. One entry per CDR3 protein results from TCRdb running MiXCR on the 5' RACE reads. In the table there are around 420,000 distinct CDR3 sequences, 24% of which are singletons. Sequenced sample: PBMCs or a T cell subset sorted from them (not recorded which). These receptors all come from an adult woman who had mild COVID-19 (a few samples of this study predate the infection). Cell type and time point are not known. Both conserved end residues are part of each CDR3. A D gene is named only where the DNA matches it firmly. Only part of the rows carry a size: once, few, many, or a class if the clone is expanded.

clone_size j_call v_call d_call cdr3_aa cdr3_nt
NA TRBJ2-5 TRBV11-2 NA CASSFWGETQYF TGTGCCAGCAGCTTCTGGGGAGAGACCCAGTACTTC
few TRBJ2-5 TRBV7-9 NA CASSRDSGQLGVTQYF TGTGCCAGCAGCCGCGACTCCGGACAGCTGGGGGTGACCCAGTACTTC
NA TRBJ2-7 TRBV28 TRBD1 CATHGVDRGPTQYF TGTGCCACCCACGGAGTGGACAGGGGCCCCACGCAGTACTTC
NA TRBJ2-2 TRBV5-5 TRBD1 CASIGTGGSTGELFF TGTGCCAGCATTGGAACAGGGGGAAGCACCGGGGAGCTGTTTTTT
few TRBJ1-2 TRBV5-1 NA CASSEITGTARGYTF TGCGCCAGCAGCGAGATAACTGGGACCGCACGTGGCTACACCTTC
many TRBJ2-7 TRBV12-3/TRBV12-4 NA CASSAGGPYEQYF TGTGCCAGCAGCGCGGGCGGTCCCTACGAGCAGTACTTC
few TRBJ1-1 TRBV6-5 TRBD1 CASSTDRGWGTEAFF TGTGCCAGCAGTACCGACAGGGGTTGGGGTACTGAAGCTTTCTTT
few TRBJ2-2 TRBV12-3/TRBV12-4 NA CASSLWVAGATGELFF TGTGCCAGCAGTTTATGGGTGGCAGGGGCCACCGGGGAGCTGTTTTTT
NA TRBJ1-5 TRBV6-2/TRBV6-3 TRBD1 CASSYSKGQGGNQPQHF TGTGCCAGCAGTTACTCGAAGGGACAGGGGGGCAATCAGCCCCAGCATTTT
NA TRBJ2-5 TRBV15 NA CATTPRESETQYF TGTGCCACCACCCCTCGGGAGTCGGAGACCCAGTACTTC
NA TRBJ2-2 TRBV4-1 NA CASSQLFRGVGTGELFF TGCGCCAGCAGCCAACTTTTTAGAGGGGTAGGGACCGGGGAGCTGTTTTTT
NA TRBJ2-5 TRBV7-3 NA CASSLTSYRMETQYF TGTGCCAGCAGCTTAACCAGCTACAGGATGGAGACCCAGTACTTC
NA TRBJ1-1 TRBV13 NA CASSSGTLNTEAFF TGTGCCAGCAGCTCGGGGACACTGAACACTGAAGCTTTCTTT
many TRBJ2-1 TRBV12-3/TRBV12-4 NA CASSLFDIYNEQFF TGTGCCAGCAGTTTATTTGACATATACAATGAGCAGTTCTTC
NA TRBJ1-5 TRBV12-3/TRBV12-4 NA CASKNGHPNQPQHF TGTGCCAGCAAAAATGGGCATCCCAATCAGCCCCAGCATTTT
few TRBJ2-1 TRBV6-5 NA CASTGTLSNEQFF TGTGCCAGCACCGGGACTCTCTCCAATGAGCAGTTCTTC
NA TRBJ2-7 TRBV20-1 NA CSASGLSSYEQYF TGCAGTGCTAGCGGACTAAGCTCCTACGAGCAGTACTTC
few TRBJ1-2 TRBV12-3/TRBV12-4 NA CASGRLGAGGYTF TGTGCCAGCGGCCGTTTGGGGGCGGGTGGCTACACCTTC
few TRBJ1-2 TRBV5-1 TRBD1 CASTPGQGALRYGYTF TGCGCCAGCACTCCGGGACAGGGGGCTCTCCGATATGGCTACACCTTC